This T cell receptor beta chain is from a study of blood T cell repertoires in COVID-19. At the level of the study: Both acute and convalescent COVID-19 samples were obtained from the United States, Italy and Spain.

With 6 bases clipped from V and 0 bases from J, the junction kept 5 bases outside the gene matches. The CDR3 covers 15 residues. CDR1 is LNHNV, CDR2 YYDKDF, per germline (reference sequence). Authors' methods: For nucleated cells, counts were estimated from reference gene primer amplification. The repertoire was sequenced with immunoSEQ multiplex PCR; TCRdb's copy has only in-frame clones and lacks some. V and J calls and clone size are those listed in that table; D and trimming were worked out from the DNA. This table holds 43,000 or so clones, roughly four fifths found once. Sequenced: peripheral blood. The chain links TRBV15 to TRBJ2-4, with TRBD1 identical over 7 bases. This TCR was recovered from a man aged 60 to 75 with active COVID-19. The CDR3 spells CATSRDRVAKNIQYF. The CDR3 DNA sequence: TGTGCCACCAGTCGGGACAGAGTAGCCAAAAACATTCAGTACTTC.